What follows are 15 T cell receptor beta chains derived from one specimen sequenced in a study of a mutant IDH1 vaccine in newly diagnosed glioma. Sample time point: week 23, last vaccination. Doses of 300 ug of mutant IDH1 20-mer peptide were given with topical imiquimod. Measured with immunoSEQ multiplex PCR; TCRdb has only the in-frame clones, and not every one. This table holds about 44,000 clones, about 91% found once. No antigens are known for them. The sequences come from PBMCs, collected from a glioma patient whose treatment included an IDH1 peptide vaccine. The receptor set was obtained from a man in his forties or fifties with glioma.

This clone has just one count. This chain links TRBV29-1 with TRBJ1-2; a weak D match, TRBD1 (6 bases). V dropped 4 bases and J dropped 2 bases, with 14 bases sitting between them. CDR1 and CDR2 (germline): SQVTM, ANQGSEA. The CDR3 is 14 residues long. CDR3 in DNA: TGCAGCGTTGGGGACATTCGTCGAAACTATGGCTACACCTTC. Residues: CSVGDIRRNYGYTF.

The CDR3 nucleotides read TGTGCCAGCACCCCCCCAGTCAACACCGGGGAGCTGTTTTTT. It translates to CASTPPVNTGELFF. The rearrangement joins TRBV5-6 to TRBJ2-2; the D is unclear. This CDR3 region has 14 residues. Trimming took 6 bases from V and 2 from J, leaving 11 bases between them. Germline V gene lookup returns CDR1 SGHDT and CDR2 YYEEEE.

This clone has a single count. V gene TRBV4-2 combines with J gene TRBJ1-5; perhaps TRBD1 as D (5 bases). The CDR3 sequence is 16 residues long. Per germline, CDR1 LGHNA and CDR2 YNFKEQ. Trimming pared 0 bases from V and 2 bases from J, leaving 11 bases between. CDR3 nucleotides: TGTGCCAGCAGCCAAGATTCTGGGGGGGGCAATCAGCCCCAGCATTTT. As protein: CASSQDSGGGNQPQHF.

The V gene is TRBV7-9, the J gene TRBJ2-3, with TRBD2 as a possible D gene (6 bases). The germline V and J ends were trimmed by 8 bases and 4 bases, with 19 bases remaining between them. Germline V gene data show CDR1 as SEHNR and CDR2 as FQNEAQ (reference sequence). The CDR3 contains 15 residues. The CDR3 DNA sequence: TGTGCCAGCGGACTCGTAGCGGCGTCCCCAGATACGCAGTATTTT. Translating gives CASGLVAASPDTQYF.

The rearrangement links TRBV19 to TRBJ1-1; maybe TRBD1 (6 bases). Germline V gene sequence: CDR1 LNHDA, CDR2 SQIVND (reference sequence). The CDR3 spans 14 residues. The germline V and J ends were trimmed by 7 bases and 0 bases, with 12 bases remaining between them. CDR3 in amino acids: CASNTGTLNTEAFF. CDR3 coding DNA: TGTGCCAGTAACACCGGGACATTGAACACTGAAGCTTTCTTT.

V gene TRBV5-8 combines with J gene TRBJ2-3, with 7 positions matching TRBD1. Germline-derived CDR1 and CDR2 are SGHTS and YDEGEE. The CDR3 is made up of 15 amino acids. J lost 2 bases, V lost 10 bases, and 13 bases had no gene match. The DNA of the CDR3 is TGTGCCCGACAGGGACAGCGGAGAGTCACAGATACGCAGTATTTT. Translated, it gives CARQGQRRVTDTQYF.

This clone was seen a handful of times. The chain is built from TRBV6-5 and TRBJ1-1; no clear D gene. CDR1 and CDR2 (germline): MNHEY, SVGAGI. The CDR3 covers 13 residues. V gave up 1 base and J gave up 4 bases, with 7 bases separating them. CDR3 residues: CASSYWETTEAFF. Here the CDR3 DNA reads TGTGCCAGCAGTTACTGGGAGACCACTGAAGCTTTCTTT.

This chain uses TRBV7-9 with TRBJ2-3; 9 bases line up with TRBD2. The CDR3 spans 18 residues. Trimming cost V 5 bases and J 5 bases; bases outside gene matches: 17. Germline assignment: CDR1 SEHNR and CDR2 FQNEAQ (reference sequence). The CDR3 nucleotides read TGTGCCAGCAGCCCGAAGGGTGGCGGGGGGGCTTCAAGAGATACGCAGTATTTT. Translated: CASSPKGGGGASRDTQYF.

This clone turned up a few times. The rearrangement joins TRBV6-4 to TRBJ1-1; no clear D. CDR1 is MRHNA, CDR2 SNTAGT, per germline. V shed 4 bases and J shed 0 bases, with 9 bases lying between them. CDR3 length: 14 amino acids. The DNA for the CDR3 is TGTGCCAGCAGTGTAACCGCCATGAACACTGAAGCTTTCTTT. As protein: CASSVTAMNTEAFF.

As DNA, the CDR3 is TGTGCCAGCAGCAGGAACACCGGGGAGCTGTTTTTT. Translated, it gives CASSRNTGELFF. The V gene is TRBV5-5, the J gene TRBJ2-2; D is undetermined. Germline CDR1 and CDR2: SGHKS and YYEKEE (reference sequence). The ends were cut back, 4 bases at V and 1 base at J, with 2 bases in the middle. The CDR3 length is 12 residues.

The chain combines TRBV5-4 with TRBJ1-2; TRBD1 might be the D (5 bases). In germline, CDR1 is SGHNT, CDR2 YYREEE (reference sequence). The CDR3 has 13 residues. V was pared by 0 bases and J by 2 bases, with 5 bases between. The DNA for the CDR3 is TGTGCCAGCAGCTTGGGGGGGAACTATGGCTACACCTTC. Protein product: CASSLGGNYGYTF.

CDR3 DNA sequence: TGTGCCAGCAGCCCCGAGGGGGAGCGGGCTTTGTCTTACGAGCAGTACTTC. Its protein is CASSPEGERALSYEQYF. The genes are TRBV5-4 and TRBJ2-7; the D gene could be TRBD1 or TRBD2 (6 bases each). The CDR3 contains 17 residues. Germline V gives CDR1 SGHNT, CDR2 YYREEE (reference sequence). Trimming removed 4 bases from V and 4 bases from J, with 24 bases in between.

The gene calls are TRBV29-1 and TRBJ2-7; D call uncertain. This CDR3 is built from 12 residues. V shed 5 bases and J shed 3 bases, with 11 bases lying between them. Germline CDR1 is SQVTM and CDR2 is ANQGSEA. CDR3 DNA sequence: TGCAGCGTTTCCAGGATGGGCTACGAGCAGTACTTC. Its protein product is CSVSRMGYEQYF.

The CDR3 coding sequence is TGTGCCAGCACTCTTGGGCTAGCGGGGTGGGGGGAGACCCAGTACTTC. This encodes CASTLGLAGWGETQYF. V and J are TRBV2 and TRBJ2-5; 9 nucleotides match TRBD2. The germline V gene encodes CDR1 SNHLY and CDR2 FYNNEI. V lost 7 bases to trimming and J lost 5 bases; unmatched junction nucleotides: 14. CDR3 length: 16 residues.

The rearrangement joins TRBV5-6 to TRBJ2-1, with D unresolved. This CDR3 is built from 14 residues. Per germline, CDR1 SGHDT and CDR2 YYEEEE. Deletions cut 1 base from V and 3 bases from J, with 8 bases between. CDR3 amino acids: CASSLQSDYNEQFF. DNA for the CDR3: TGTGCCAGCAGCTTGCAGTCAGACTACAATGAGCAGTTCTTC.